This T cell receptor beta chain came from a study of T cell repertoires in cytomegalovirus infection. Study-wide context: Matching HLA type, along with CMV infection, was indicated by public TCR beta signatures. Overall study findings and caveats: Carriers of CMV and the relevant HLA type were discriminated by public TCR beta frequency. In two of eight donors, the top clonotype was HLA-C-restricted CMV-specific.

This clonotype has only a few counts. Its matching antigen is unknown. TCRdb reprocessed the reads with MiXCR, giving one entry per CDR3 protein. The sample has roughly 180,000 distinct CDR3 sequences, 28% seen once. CDR3 length equals 15 residues. The germline V gene has CDR1 SGHTA and CDR2 FQGTGA. The germline V and J ends were trimmed by 2 bases and 0 bases, with 10 bases remaining between them. Sequencing was done on a sample of PBMCs. The sequence was obtained from a human donor in good health (CMV status not recorded). Some clones in this sample may be carry-over from other donors' samples. This chain connects TRBV7-3 to TRBJ1-1, with D perhaps matching TRBD1 (6 bases). CDR3 protein: CASSLEGQLNTEAFF. For the CDR3, the DNA is TGTGCCAGCAGCTTAGAAGGACAGTTGAACACTGAAGCTTTCTTT.